These 20 T cell receptor beta chains were sequenced from one sample in a study of beta chain features in type 1 diabetes. As every portion of the isolated RNA was reverse transcribed, the sequencing read expressed TCRB transcripts. Only in-frame clones appear in the TCRdb table, and some are missing; sequencing was by immunoSEQ multiplex PCR. The profile shows approximately 400,000 clones, about 14% of them singletons. The sequencing sample was made of naive CD4+ T cells from blood. These receptors were obtained from a woman younger than 30 in good health.

This clone was counted only a few times. V usage is TRBV2 and J usage is TRBJ2-4; D perhaps matches TRBD2 (6 bases). Germline CDR1 is SNHLY and CDR2 is FYNNEI. CDR3 size: 10 residues. Written as DNA, the CDR3 is TGTGCTGGGGGAGCGGGTATTCAGTACTTC. Translation: CAGGAGIQYF.

This clone was picked up a small number of times. This chain connects TRBV27 to TRBJ2-3; D is possibly TRBD1 (5 bases). Deletions cut 4 bases from V and 1 base from J, with 15 bases between. CDR1 is MNHEY and CDR2 is SMNVEV in the germline V gene (reference sequence). The CDR3 runs 16 residues. CDR3 amino acids: CASSSYQGLGTDTQYF. CDR3 nucleotides: TGTGCCAGCAGTTCCTACCAGGGTCTGGGCACAGATACGCAGTATTTT.

The chain uses TRBV4-1 and TRBJ1-5; 9 positions agree with TRBD1. V trimming: 3 bases; J trimming: 0 bases; junction bases outside the gene matches: 9. The CDR3 extends over 18 amino acids. Germline loops: CDR1 MGHRA, CDR2 YSYEKL. CDR3 sequence reads: CASSHTGTGTSSNQPQHF. The CDR3 nucleotides are TGCGCCAGCAGCCACACCGGGACAGGGACCTCTAGCAATCAGCCCCAGCATTTT.

The CDR3, as DNA: TGTGCCAGCAGCCTTTCGGGGGAGCTGTTTTTT. Protein: CASSLSGELFF. This sequence joins TRBV5-4 and TRBJ2-2; unclear D gene. The length of the CDR3 is 11 residues. Trimming took off 4 bases at V and 8 bases at J, with 6 bases between the two ends. Germline V gene data show CDR1 as SGHNT and CDR2 as YYREEE (reference sequence).

In its sample, this clone was seen once. J is TRBJ2-1 and V is TRBV2, with 8 bases fitting TRBD2. This CDR3 has 15 amino acids. J gave up 5 bases and V 6 bases, and 9 bases lay outside the gene matches. CDR1 is SNHLY and CDR2 is FYNNEI in the germline V gene. The DNA for the CDR3 is TGTGCCAGCAGGGAGGAGCGGGAGTATAACAATGAGCAGTTCTTC. Protein sequence: CASREEREYNNEQFF.

This clone showed up just a few times. V is TRBV7-2 and J is TRBJ1-1, with 9 bases fitting TRBD1. Trimming cost V 7 bases and J 4 bases; bases outside gene matches: 7. The V gene's germline CDR1 is SGHTA and CDR2 FQGNSA. This CDR3 comprises 14 residues. The CDR3 DNA sequence: TGTGCCAGCACCGAGGACAGGGGCGGCACTGAAGCTTTCTTT. Its translation is CASTEDRGGTEAFF.

The chain uses TRBV5-1 and TRBJ2-3; D may be TRBD2 (5 bases). This CDR3 region has 15 residues. Germline V lookup: CDR1 SGHRS, CDR2 YFSETQ. The ends were cut back, 4 bases at V and 2 bases at J, with 14 bases in the middle. CDR3 nucleotides: TGCGCCAGCAGCCCAGAGGGCCGAGTCACAGATACGCAGTATTTT. Protein: CASSPEGRVTDTQYF.

The chain combines TRBV5-4 with TRBJ2-5; possible D gene TRBD1, 6 bases. CDR1 and CDR2 (germline): SGHNT, YYREEE (reference sequence). This CDR3 is built from 12 residues. Trimming left V 9 bases short and J 4 bases short, with 13 bases between. The CDR3 coding sequence is TGTGCCACGGGGACACCCAGAGAGACCCAGTACTTC. It codes for CATGTPRETQYF. The full variable domain, completed using reference TRBV5-4 and TRBJ2-5, is ETGVTQSPTHLIKTRGQQVTLRCSSQSGHNTVSWYQQALGQGPQFIFQYYREEENGRGNFPPRFSGLQFPNYSSELNVNALELDDSALYLCATGTPRETQYFGPGTRLLVL.

The chain is built from TRBV7-2 and TRBJ2-3; D possibly corresponds to TRBD1 (5 bases). The length of the CDR3 is 16 residues. Looked up from germline, CDR1 is SGHTA and CDR2 is FQGNSA. Trimming left V 4 bases short and J 2 bases short, with 16 bases between. For the CDR3, the DNA is TGTGCCAGCAGCTCCTCTAGGAAGGGGATCACAGATACGCAGTATTTT. Its translation is CASSSSRKGITDTQYF. The variable domain in full, with the rest retrieved from reference TRBV7-2 and TRBJ2-3, is GAGVSQSPSNKVTEKGKDVELRCDPISGHTALYWYRQSLGQGLEFLIYFQGNSAPDKSGLPSDRFSAERTGGSVSTLTIQRTQQEDSAVYLCASSSSRKGITDTQYFGPGTRLTVL.

The chain couples TRBV4-3 to TRBJ2-7; D may be TRBD2 (6 bases). Between the trimmed V and J ends, which lost 1 base and 1 base, there was a span of 20 bases. The CDR3 is made up of 18 amino acids. Germline assignment: CDR1 LGHNA and CDR2 YSLEER. CDR3: CASSQAIGPGERSYEQYF. The DNA for the CDR3 is TGCGCCAGCAGCCAAGCTATAGGGCCGGGAGAACGGTCCTACGAGCAGTACTTC.

The genes are TRBV5-1 and TRBJ2-7, with D hard to call. CDR3 length: 14 residues. Germline CDR1 reads SGHRS; CDR2 reads YFSETQ. The V end lost 0 bases, the J end lost 5 bases, and 12 bases lay between the germline ends. CDR3 amino acids: CASSLDLPPHEQYF. In DNA form, the CDR3 reads TGCGCCAGCAGCTTGGACCTACCACCCCACGAGCAGTACTTC.

The J gene is TRBJ2-5, the V gene TRBV9; the D gene is possibly TRBD2 (6 bases). Trimming took off 0 bases at V and 1 base at J, with 7 bases between the two ends. Germline CDR1 is SGDLS and CDR2 is YYNGEE. This CDR3 contains 14 residues. Here the CDR3 DNA reads TGTGCCAGCAGCGTAGTTAGCGGCCAAGAGACCCAGTACTTC. Amino acid sequence: CASSVVSGQETQYF.

This clone appeared a few times. The chain joins TRBV30 to TRBJ2-5; weak D call: TRBD1 (6 bases). The ends were cut back, 4 bases at V and 5 bases at J, with 17 bases in the middle. Germline V gene lookup returns CDR1 GTSNPN and CDR2 SVGIG (reference sequence). The length of the CDR3 is 14 residues. The CDR3 coding sequence is TGTGCCTGGACCGGCCCCAGGGGAAGGGAGACCCAGTACTTC. Protein: CAWTGPRGRETQYF.

CDR3 DNA: TGTGCCAGCAGGTTGGGGGGGACGGCCTCGTGGGAGACCCAGTACTTC. As protein: CASRLGGTASWETQYF. The J gene is TRBJ2-5, the V gene TRBV2; 7 nucleotides match TRBD2. V gave up 6 bases and J gave up 5 bases; unmatched junction bases: 15. The germline gives CDR1 SNHLY, CDR2 FYNNEI. CDR3 length equals 16 residues.

In this sample, this clone turned up a few times. V and J are TRBV29-1 and TRBJ2-1; D might be TRBD1 (6 bases). The CDR3 is 10 residues long. V lost 6 bases and J lost 12, with 12 bases in between. Germline CDR1 SQVTM, CDR2 ANQGSEA. CDR3 region: CSVAGTRQFF. In DNA form, the CDR3 reads TGCAGCGTCGCCGGGACAAGGCAGTTCTTC.

This clone has just one count. V gene TRBV6-1 combines with J gene TRBJ2-7; D unresolved. V was clipped by 9 bases and J by 6 bases, with 9 bases between them. The CDR3 contains 10 residues. Germline V gives CDR1 MNHNS, CDR2 SASEGT. The CDR3 loop reads CASRRSEQYF. In DNA, the CDR3 is TGTGCCAGTCGGAGATCCGAGCAGTACTTC.

The table lists this clone with a few counts. The CDR3 nucleotides read TGTGCCTGGAGTGTACATCAGGGAAGGAGCTCTGGGGCCAACGTCCTGACTTTC. Protein sequence: CAWSVHQGRSSGANVLTF. This sequence joins TRBV30 and TRBJ2-6; D might be TRBD1 (5 bases). Germline V lookup: CDR1 GTSNPN, CDR2 SVGIG (reference sequence). This CDR3 spans 18 amino acids. Trimming pared 0 bases from V and 0 bases from J, leaving 15 bases between.

The rearrangement joins TRBV7-9 to TRBJ2-1; possibly TRBD2 for D (6 bases). The V gene lost 3 bases and the J gene lost 3 bases, with 12 bases spanning the gap. Germline CDR1 SEHNR, CDR2 FQNEAQ (reference sequence). CDR3 size: 15 residues. CDR3 DNA sequence: TGTGCCAGCAGCTTCCGGGACTCCGACTACAATGAGCAGTTCTTC. Translated: CASSFRDSDYNEQFF.

In its sample, this clone was seen a few times. V is TRBV9 and J is TRBJ2-7; tentatively, D is TRBD1 (7 bases). Germline CDR1 and CDR2: SGDLS and YYNGEE. V was clipped by 0 bases and J by 4 bases, with 14 bases between them. The CDR3 has 15 amino acids. In nucleotides, the CDR3 is TGTGCCAGCAGCGTAGGTGGAGGGGGCAAGTACGAGCAGTACTTC. Residues: CASSVGGGGKYEQYF.

The chain employs TRBV9 and TRBJ2-5; 7 bases agree with TRBD2. The CDR3 has 16 amino acids. Per germline, CDR1 SGDLS and CDR2 YYNGEE. V was pared by 0 bases and J by 7 bases, with 12 bases of the junction left unmatched. The CDR3 coding sequence is TGTGCCAGCAGCGTAGACTCGGGGAGGGCGGTCGGGACCCAGTACTTC. Protein: CASSVDSGRAVGTQYF.